This TCR beta chain was recorded in a study of blood T cell repertoires in COVID-19 (TCRdb year 2020). With respect to the entire study: The collaborator samples originated in the United States, Italy and Spain and spanned the acute and convalescent phases of COVID-19. The material from the prospective study consisted of cDNA or gDNA derived from T cells, B-cell-depleted T cells, or PBMCs. Subjects who had been exposed to COVID-19, were actively infected with it, or had recovered from it provided the deeply sampled blood TCRbeta repertoires that made up the dataset. The repertoires were made available in a free public database intended to serve as a resource for research on the immune response to SARS-CoV-2. The samples were drawn from two sources: the first 160 participants of the ongoing ImmuneRACE study, and 950 to 1,500 subjects contributed by 6 global collaborators. Sample metadata almost always included a de-identified subject ID, COVID-19 status, age in years and sex. Where available, HLA class I and class II types were obtained from metadata supplied by the sample provider rather than from assay-based typing.

Results and caveats for the whole study, not just this receptor: The quantity of clinical and demographic metadata differed by source and by participant and was supplied without curation.

The collaborating institutions used their own protocols to collect whole blood in K2EDTA tubes. For TCRbeta analysis, collaborator samples were shipped as frozen whole blood, as isolated PBMCs, or as DNA extracted from either sample type. For this clone: Which antigen it targets is not known. Base qualities are not recorded, but no much larger clone differs from it by a single base.

V and J lose 0 bases and 0 bases, and a span of 6 bases separates them. CDR1 and CDR2 were assigned from the germline V gene as SGHTA and FQGNSA. Taken from cysteine to phenylalanine, the CDR3 has 16 residues. The entry retains the CDR3 DNA only, 48 bases that are in frame from base 1. TCRbeta CDR3 regions were amplified from genomic DNA by means of the immunoSEQ Assay, a bias-controlled multiplex PCR. The authors' pipeline ran thus. The number of nucleated cells in each sample was estimated from the amplification of reference gene primers within the assay. To quantify the absolute abundance of each unique TCRbeta CDR3 rearrangement, sequence reads were collapsed and filtered. For each sample, productive Simpson clonality was calculated as the square root of Simpson's diversity index across productive rearrangements. TCRdb retrieved this table from immuneACCESS and kept in-frame rearrangements only. Not all clones are present; in checked studies, unresolved V genes account for under half, and no reason is known for the remainder. V, J and clone size reflect that table, while D and trimming were determined from the DNA. The sample records around 110,000 clones, about 89% of which are singletons. The ten largest clones represent 4.5% to 6% of the sample.

Recombination linked TRBV7-2 to TRBJ1-6; the D gene cannot be named for sure. Sequencing was done on a sample of peripheral blood. The sequence came from a man aged 40-49 years with active or convalescent COVID-19. The CDR3 amino acid sequence is: CASSLAASSYNSPLHF. The sequence in DNA is TGTGCCAGCAGCTTAGCAGCGAGCTCCTATAATTCACCCCTCCACTTT.